This record concerns one TCR beta chain sequence. Its recognized antigen is unknown. One base away there is no much larger clone; base qualities are not given. The collaborating institutions used their own protocols to collect whole blood in K2EDTA tubes. For TCRbeta analysis, collaborators shipped samples as frozen whole blood, isolated PBMCs, or DNA extracted from either of those sample types. This specimen belongs to a study of blood T cell repertoires in COVID-19 (TCRdb year 2020). Broadly, across the study: Samples covering the acute and convalescent phases of COVID-19 were provided by collaborators in the United States, Italy and Spain. The prospective study material was composed of cDNA or gDNA derived from T cells, B-cell-depleted T cells, or PBMCs. Subjects who had been exposed to COVID-19, were actively infected with it, or had recovered from it provided the deeply sampled blood TCRbeta repertoires that made up the dataset. The repertoires were made available in a free public database intended to serve as a resource for research on the immune response to SARS-CoV-2. The samples were drawn from two sources: the first 160 participants of the ongoing ImmuneRACE study, and 1,000 to 1,500 subjects contributed by 6 global collaborators. The sample metadata nearly always contained a de-identified subject ID, COVID-19 status, age in years and sex. Where available, HLA class I and class II types were obtained from metadata supplied by the sample provider rather than from assay-based typing. General conclusions and limits of the study: The amount of clinical and demographic metadata varied by source and participant and was provided uncurated.

The trim is 2 bases for V and 6 bases for J, with a gap of 12 bases between the germline ends. CDR1 is given as KGHDR and CDR2 as SFDVKD, both from the germline V gene. The CDR3 measures 14 amino acids from cysteine to phenylalanine. Only the CDR3 portion is preserved as DNA: 42 bases, with reading frame beginning at the first base. TCRbeta CDR3 regions were amplified from genomic DNA using the immunoSEQ Assay, a bias-controlled multiplex PCR. In the authors' own workflow: The number of nucleated cells in each sample was estimated from the amplification of reference gene primers within the assay. Sequence reads were collapsed and filtered to measure the absolute abundance of every unique TCRbeta CDR3 rearrangement. For each sample, productive Simpson clonality was calculated by taking the square root of Simpson's diversity index across productive rearrangements. TCRdb holds this immuneACCESS table with in-frame rearrangements only. Some clones are missing; in checked studies, unresolved V genes explain under half, and the rest has no known cause. V and J calls and clone size are given by that table; D and trimming were obtained from the DNA. A total of about 200,000 clones appear in this sample, 92% of them only once. The ten largest clones capture around 1.2% of the sample.

The TCR was taken from a man aged 30 to 39 with acute or convalescent COVID-19. The V gene is TRBV24-1 and the J gene is TRBJ1-2, with TRBD1 perhaps the D gene, on 5 matching bases. Material: peripheral blood. CDR3 reads: CATSDWTSPHGYTF. The bases are TGTGCCACCAGTGATTGGACAAGTCCCCATGGCTACACCTTC.